The clone carrying this T cell receptor (beta chain) was seen only a few times. Its antigen remains unidentified. These data originate in a study of cytomegalovirus exposure and HLA in healthy donors. Primers for the PCR totalled 60 Vbeta and 13 Jbeta. In the original analysis: Unique TCR beta chains totaled some 80 million in a later count, with 8.5 million to 12 million of them shared. The method was immunoSEQ multiplex PCR; TCRdb's version includes in-frame clones alone and lacks a portion of them. Clone size and V and J calls were adopted from that table, with D and trimming inferred from the DNA. The data show 64,000 or so clones, with 65% to 75% seen just once and 6% to 9.5% held by the top ten. Whole-study findings and limits: Using a false discovery rate of 0.05, a later analysis showed that 16,000 or so TCR beta sequences were associated with HLA alleles. Sequencing likely produced, as an artifact, a cluster of highly shared sequence variants. Most of the CMV-associated TCR beta chains (in a later analysis) appeared to be HLA-restricted.

CDR1 is SGDLS, CDR2 YYNGEE, per germline. The V and J ends lost 3 bases and 6 bases, in that order; junction bases with no gene match: 6. The CDR3 length is 13 residues. The gene calls are TRBV9 and TRBJ2-7; 7 nucleotides match TRBD2. What was sequenced was PBMCs. This TCR was sampled from a man between 40 and 49 years old in good health and CMV-seropositive. The CDR3 DNA sequence: TGTGCCAGCAGCGACGGGACTATACTCGAGCAGTACTTC. Encoded protein: CASSDGTILEQYF.